This TCR beta chain emerged from a study of response to subunit inactivated influenza vaccine. Study-wide points: Researchers suggested that each seasonal influenza vaccination recruits few new T cells.

Concerning this clonotype: Its matching antigen is unknown.

V gave up 0 bases and J gave up 3 bases, with 9 bases separating them. The germline gives CDR1 SGHDT, CDR2 YYEEEE. This CDR3 spans 15 amino acids. MiXCR, applied by TCRdb to the RT-PCR reads, yields one record per CDR3 protein. Among almost 250,000 distinct CDR3 sequences listed, approximately 12% were seen once. This TCR was recovered from a man aged 45-65 years who received an inactivated influenza vaccine. The chain uses TRBV5-6 and TRBJ2-2, with D unresolved. The sequences come from non-naive T cells sorted from PBMCs, collected less than 15 days before vaccination. CDR3 in amino acids: CASSLVDGHTGELFF. CDR3 DNA sequence: TGTGCCAGCAGCTTGGTAGATGGGCACACCGGGGAGCTGTTTTTT.